This T cell receptor beta chain was observed in a study of beta chain features in type 1 diabetes. Expressed TCRB transcripts were sequenced because the entire RNA isolate underwent reverse transcription. Some clones are missing from TCRdb's copy, which holds only in-frame ones; the method was immunoSEQ multiplex PCR. The profile shows more than 250,000 clones, 14% to 15% of them singletons. The CDR3 is 17 amino acids. Trimming removed 5 bases from V and 0 bases from J; junction bases left unmatched: 13. Germline CDR1 reads SEHNR; CDR2 reads FQNEAQ (reference sequence). The study's findings and limits: Insertions were fewer and deletions more numerous at VDJ junctions in type 1 diabetes patients. TCRB CDR3s from Type 1 diabetes patients were moderately but significantly shorter in all four CD4+ subsets. A definitive answer on HLA type influencing TCRB rearrangement was not reached here.

Turning to this clone: Antigen specificity is unknown.

This chain links TRBV7-9 with TRBJ2-7, with 7 positions matching TRBD2. Sequencing input: naive CD4+ T cells from blood. The clonotype originates from a man aged 18 to 35 with type 1 diabetes. CDR3 amino acids: CASSPRAGVPNSYEQYF. CDR3 in DNA: TGTGCCAGCAGCCCGCGGGCGGGGGTCCCTAACTCCTACGAGCAGTACTTC.